The 5 T cell receptor beta chains listed next were all sequenced from one sample in a study of immune evolution from preneoplasia to lung adenocarcinoma. Produced via immunoSEQ multiplex PCR; TCRdb's table is partial and in-frame only. The repertoire holds roughly 6,700 clones, with roughly 82% as singletons. Sequences were obtained from FFPE lung adenocarcinoma in situ tissue. The receptors shown here come from a donor of 70 years or more with lung adenocarcinoma.

The V call is TRBV5-1, the J call TRBJ2-1; no definite D call. The CDR3 totals 16 residues. V lost 0 bases to trimming and J lost 4 bases, with 14 bases between them. Germline CDR1 SGHRS, CDR2 YFSETQ. CDR3 protein: CASSLVVGSPYNEQFF. The CDR3 region has the DNA TGCGCCAGCAGCTTGGTGGTAGGGTCCCCTTACAATGAGCAGTTCTTC. The full variable domain, in which reference TRBV5-1 and TRBJ2-1 provide the parts outside the CDR3, is KAGVTQTPRYLIKTRGQQVTLSCSPISGHRSVSWYQQTPGQGLQFLFEYFSETQRNKGNFPGRFSGRQFSNSRSEMNVSTLELGDSALYLCASSLVVGSPYNEQFFGPGTRLTVL.

J is TRBJ2-1 and V is TRBV19; 7 bases map to TRBD2. Trimming cost V 5 bases and J 7 bases; bases outside gene matches: 11. The CDR3 has 15 amino acids. CDR1 and CDR2 (germline): LNHDA, SQIVND (reference sequence). The CDR3 DNA reads as TGTGCCAGTAGTCTCCTTAGCGGGTCCGGGAATGAGCAGTTCTTC. This translates into CASSLLSGSGNEQFF.

This sequence joins TRBV6-5 and TRBJ1-2; TRBD1 is a possible D gene (5 bases). This CDR3 spans 14 amino acids. Germline CDR1 reads MNHEY; CDR2 reads SVGAGI. V lost 2 bases and J lost 4, with 11 bases in between. CDR3 in amino acids: CASSYGGGTYGYTF. CDR3 in DNA: TGTGCCAGCAGTTACGGGGGAGGGACCTATGGCTACACCTTC.

The chain couples TRBV5-1 to TRBJ2-7; 8 bases match TRBD1. The CDR3 covers 13 residues. The J segment lost 5 bases and the V segment lost 3 bases, leaving 4 bases of the junction unmatched. CDR1 is SGHRS, CDR2 YFSETQ, per germline. As DNA, the CDR3 is TGCGCCAGCAGCTCAGGGGGCCTGAACGAGCAGTACTTC. Protein: CASSSGGLNEQYF. The entire variable domain, with the rest obtained from reference TRBV5-1 and TRBJ2-7, is as follows: KAGVTQTPRYLIKTRGQQVTLSCSPISGHRSVSWYQQTPGQGLQFLFEYFSETQRNKGNFPGRFSGRQFSNSRSEMNVSTLELGDSALYLCASSSGGLNEQYFGPGTRLTVT.

This clone was recorded once. The rearrangement joins TRBV6-4 to TRBJ1-6, with D tentatively TRBD1 (6 bases). Germline V gives CDR1 MRHNA, CDR2 SNTAGT. The V end lost 10 bases, the J end lost 10 bases, and 26 bases lay between the germline ends. This CDR3 comprises 16 residues. The CDR3 bases are TGTGCCACTTCAGGGTTTATAGGGCAGGGGCAGTCACCCCTCCACTTT. It encodes CATSGFIGQGQSPLHF.